Listed below are T cell receptor beta chains from one sample, sequenced in a study of blood T cells in healthy people across ages. MiXCR, run by TCRdb on the 5' RACE reads, gives a single entry per CDR3 protein. The data hold about 1,000,000 distinct CDR3 sequences, with more than 40% observed a single time. The sequencing input was blood. The receptors stem from a woman in her sixties in good health. CDR3s include the opening cysteine and the closing phenylalanine or tryptophan. D genes are given only for firm matches. Clone size appears in some rows only: once, few, many, or a class for an expanded clone.

D gene,J gene,clone size,V gene,CDR3 DNA,CDR3 protein
.,TRBJ2-3,.,TRBV4-1,TGCGCCAGCAGCCAAGCTCCCCTCCGCACAGATACGCAGTATTTT,CASSQAPLRTDTQYF
.,TRBJ2-1,.,TRBV6-2/TRBV6-3,TGTGCCAGCAGCAGGGGATTCAATGAGCAGTTCTTC,CASSRGFNEQFF
TRBD2,TRBJ2-1,few,TRBV5-1,TGCGCCAGCAGCTTGGGGGAGATTAGCGGGATCTATGAGCAGTTCTTC,CASSLGEISGIYEQFF
.,TRBJ2-5,few,TRBV5-1,TGCGCCAGCAGCTTGGCCGGCCAGGACGGGGAGACCCAGTACTTC,CASSLAGQDGETQYF
TRBD2,TRBJ2-5,once,TRBV11-1,TGTGCCAGCAGCTTAAGTCGTACGGAGGGTGGCGGAAGCGGGATCTTGGAGACCCAGTACTTC,CASSLSRTEGGGSGILETQYF
TRBD1,TRBJ1-2,.,TRBV11-2,TGTGCCAGCCACAACGGGACAGCTTTGTTACCCACCTATGGCTACACCTTC,CASHNGTALLPTYGYTF
TRBD2,TRBJ2-1,.,TRBV27,TGTGCCAGCAGGGCACTAGCGGGGGGACAATACAATGAGCAGTTCTTC,CASRALAGGQYNEQFF
TRBD2,TRBJ2-7,.,TRBV28,TGTGCCAGCCTCGGGACTAGCGGGAATTTCTCCGAGCAGTACTTC,CASLGTSGNFSEQYF
.,TRBJ1-4,.,TRBV6-5,TGTGCCAGCAGTGACTCGACTAATGAAAAACTGTTTTTT,CASSDSTNEKLFF
.,TRBJ1-1,.,TRBV5-1,TGCGCCAGCAGCTTGGCCGCCAGTCCGGGACGTGAAGCTTTCTTT,CASSLAASPGREAFF
TRBD1,TRBJ1-4,.,TRBV6-5,TGTGCCAGCAGTTACGGGTTACCCACAGGGGGCGAAGGACTGTTTTTT,CASSYGLPTGGEGLFF
TRBD1,TRBJ2-3,.,TRBV7-9,TGTGCCAGCAGCCCGCCGGGACAGTTCACAGATACGCAGTATTTT,CASSPPGQFTDTQYF
TRBD1,TRBJ2-1,.,TRBV7-3,TGTGCCAGCAGCAAGAGGACAGGGTGGGGGAGCTCCTACAATGAGCAGTTCTTC,CASSKRTGWGSSYNEQFF
TRBD2,TRBJ2-7,.,TRBV30,TGTGCCTGGAGAGCGACTAGCGGGAGAGGTGGGTACGAGCAGTACTTC,CAWRATSGRGGYEQYF
.,TRBJ2-3,.,TRBV7-2,TGTGCCAGCAGCTTAAACGATCGGGGGGCTACGCAGTATTTT,CASSLNDRGATQYF
TRBD1,TRBJ1-5,.,TRBV7-2,TGTGTCAGCAGCCTCAGGGGGCTCGGTCAGCCCCAGCATTTT,CVSSLRGLGQPQHF
.,TRBJ2-3,few,TRBV13,TGTGCCAGCAGCTTGAGACAGGCCTCCGGGGGTACGCAGTATTTT,CASSLRQASGGTQYF
.,TRBJ1-6,.,TRBV28,TGTGCCAGCAGTCCGACAGTTTCACCCCTCCACTTT,CASSPTVSPLHF
.,TRBJ2-4,.,TRBV29-1,TGCAGCGTTGAGACCCTAGCCAAAAACATTCAGTACTTC,CSVETLAKNIQYF
TRBD2,TRBJ2-7,.,TRBV9,TGTGCCAGCAGCGTTGGGACTAGCGGTCCCTACGAGCAGTACTTC,CASSVGTSGPYEQYF
TRBD1,TRBJ2-3,.,TRBV5-1,TGCGCCAGCAGCTCGACAGGGCTGATGGTTGATACGCAGTATTTT,CASSSTGLMVDTQYF
.,TRBJ2-7,.,TRBV12-3/TRBV12-4,TGTGCCAGCAGGCCCGGAAGTGCCTACGAGCAGTACTTC,CASRPGSAYEQYF
TRBD2,TRBJ2-1,once,TRBV27,TGTGCCAGCAGTTCCATAGCGGGAGTTCACAATGAGCAGTTCTTC,CASSSIAGVHNEQFF
TRBD2,TRBJ2-1,.,TRBV4-1,TGCGCCAGCAGCCTAGAGGATCCTAGCGGGATCGATGAGCAGTTCTTC,CASSLEDPSGIDEQFF
TRBD2,TRBJ2-7,.,TRBV7-9,TGTGCCAGCAGCCAGACAGCGGGGTACGAGCAGTACTTC,CASSQTAGYEQYF
.,TRBJ2-7,.,TRBV7-2,TGTGCCAGCAGCCTGACCGATCGTGAAGCCTACGAGCAGTACTTC,CASSLTDREAYEQYF
TRBD1,TRBJ2-3,few,TRBV29-1,TGCAGCGGGACAGGGGAGGCGGATACGCAGTATTTT,CSGTGEADTQYF
.,TRBJ2-1,.,TRBV29-1,TGCAGCGGGAGGGACTCTTACAATGAGCAGTTCTTC,CSGRDSYNEQFF
.,TRBJ1-4,.,TRBV20-1,TGCAGTGCTAATAGTGGAGGGGCTGGTGAAAAACTGTTTTTT,CSANSGGAGEKLFF
.,TRBJ2-3,.,TRBV6-1,TGTGCCAGCAGTGAACAGGGGCCCACGCAGTATTTT,CASSEQGPTQYF
TRBD1,TRBJ2-3,.,TRBV14,TGTGCCAGCAGCTATACGGGACAGGGCCAGTATTTT,CASSYTGQGQYF
.,TRBJ1-1,.,TRBV5-5,TGCGCCAGCAGCGCAGTGGGCCAGGGGCTGAACACTGAAGCTTTCTTT,CASSAVGQGLNTEAFF
.,TRBJ1-4,.,TRBV10-3,TGTGCCATCAGTGAGTCCTGGGCGGGGGCAGCTAATGAAAAACTGTTTTTT,CAISESWAGAANEKLFF
.,TRBJ2-5,.,TRBV10-3,TGTGCCATCAGTGGGGGAATCCCTGGGGAGCAGTACTTC,CAISGGIPGEQYF
.,TRBJ2-7,.,TRBV11-2,TGTGCCAGCAGCTTAGACCTGGGGATCTCCTACGAGCAGTACTTC,CASSLDLGISYEQYF
TRBD1,TRBJ2-3,many,TRBV30,TGTGCCTGGATCAAGCCGGGACAGAGCCCTAGCACAGATACGCAGTATTTT,CAWIKPGQSPSTDTQYF
TRBD1,TRBJ2-7,.,TRBV9,TGTGCCAGCAGCGTAGCTACAGGGGGCAATTACGAGCAGTACTTC,CASSVATGGNYEQYF
TRBD2,TRBJ2-3,.,TRBV6-1,TGTGCCAGCAAGAGCGGGAGGGGGGATACGCAGTATTTT,CASKSGRGDTQYF
TRBD2,TRBJ2-5,.,TRBV9,TGTGCCAGCAGCGTAGTTTCGCGGGAGGGCTCCAATGAGCAGTACTTC,CASSVVSREGSNEQYF
.,TRBJ2-1,.,TRBV7-6,TGTGCCAGCAGCTTAGTCCCTACTAGCCATGAGCAGTTCTTC,CASSLVPTSHEQFF
TRBD2,TRBJ2-7,few,TRBV6-2/TRBV6-3,TGTGCCAGCAGAGGACTAGCGGAGACCTACGAGCAGTACTTC,CASRGLAETYEQYF
TRBD2,TRBJ2-3,many,TRBV27,TGTGCCAGCAGTTTGACTAGCGGGGGGGGCGATACGCAGTATTTT,CASSLTSGGGDTQYF
TRBD2,TRBJ2-5,.,TRBV10-2,TGCGCCAGCAGTGAGGTTGCCGGGACTAGCGGGAGATGGGGTTCGGAGCAGTACTTC,CASSEVAGTSGRWGSEQYF
TRBD2,TRBJ2-7,few,TRBV7-2,TGTGCCAGCAGCTTATTCTGGAGCGGGAGTAACGAGCAGTACTTC,CASSLFWSGSNEQYF
TRBD2,TRBJ2-7,once,TRBV20-1,TGCAGTGCCCCCAGTCCTCGCGGGAGGACATTCAATGAGCAGTACTTC,CSAPSPRGRTFNEQYF
.,TRBJ2-7,.,TRBV20-1,TGCAGTGCCAGGGATTTACAGTTTCCTACCTACGAGCAGTACTTC,CSARDLQFPTYEQYF
TRBD2,TRBJ2-1,few,TRBV4-2,TGTGCCAGCAGCCCAGGCTTCCGGCTAGCGGGAGGTAATGAGCAGTTCTTC,CASSPGFRLAGGNEQFF
.,TRBJ1-2,.,TRBV12-3/TRBV12-4,TGTGCCAGCAGTCCTTGGGTCGGGGGCTACACCTTC,CASSPWVGGYTF
.,TRBJ2-7,.,TRBV7-9,TGTGCCAGCAGCTTTGGAGACATCCGGAGCTATTACGAGCAGTACTTC,CASSFGDIRSYYEQYF
TRBD1,TRBJ2-7,once,TRBV18,TGTGCCAGCTCACCACGGACAGGGAAATACAAAGGCGAGCAGTACTTC,CASSPRTGKYKGEQYF
.,TRBJ2-1,few,TRBV28,TGTGCCAGCAGTTTACTCTCCCCCAATGAGCAGTTCTTC,CASSLLSPNEQFF